One sample yielded the 2 T cell receptor beta chains listed below, sequenced in a study of identical twins. Using its own MiXCR run on the 5' RACE reads, TCRdb lists one record per CDR3 protein. The data show about 530,000 distinct CDR3 sequences, roughly 15% seen once. These data were also reused for a study on yellow fever vaccine responses in identical twins.

Sequences were obtained from CD4+ T cells sorted from blood. These TCRs come from a woman under 30 in good health.

In its sample, this clonotype was seen a few times. This sequence joins TRBV4-1 and TRBJ2-1; 9 positions match TRBD2. The ends lost 4 bases at V and 7 bases at J; junction bases unmatched: 11. This CDR3 is 16 amino acids long. CDR1 and CDR2 from the germline V gene are MGHRA and YSYEKL. The CDR3 protein is CASSREGSGSINEQFF. The CDR3 coding sequence is TGCGCCAGCAGCCGAGAGGGTAGCGGGAGTATAAATGAGCAGTTCTTC.

This clonotype has more than one count but fewer than ten. The chain couples TRBV12-3 or TRBV12-4 to TRBJ2-1, with 10 positions matching TRBD2. Trimming cost V 8 bases and J 6 bases; bases outside gene matches: 4. This CDR3 spans 13 amino acids. The CDR3 DNA reads TGTGCCAGCGCACTAGCGGGGTTCAATGAGCAGTTCTTC. Translated: CASALAGFNEQFF.